The 3 T cell receptor beta chains given below trace back to one sample, sequenced in a study of T cells in women clearing cervical HPV infection. TCRdb's copy holds only in-frame clones and misses some; the assay was immunoSEQ multiplex PCR. Found here are around 16,000 clones; the top ten clones hold 6.5% to 9%. Material: blood buffy coat. The receptors here all came from a woman aged 18 to 75 with a cervical HPV16 infection that either progressed to CIN3+ or cleared (not recorded which).

As to this clone: The missing CDR3 end, 3 residues past where the read stops, is filled in from the germline J gene. The chain joins TRBV20-1 to TRBJ2-3; 8 nucleotides match TRBD2. CDR1 is DFQATT, CDR2 SNEGSKA, per germline (reference sequence). The CDR3 runs 15 residues. Trimming removed 4 bases from V and 5 bases from J; junction bases left unmatched: 11. The CDR3 region is CSATPGGGNIDTQYF. Incomplete CDR3 DNA: TGCAGTGCTACACCGGGGGGGGGCAATATAGATACG.

Turning to this clone: Coverage ceases 3 residues before the CDR3 finishes, and the germline J gene fills in the end. The chain is built from TRBV29-1 and TRBJ1-3; a possible D gene is TRBD1 (5 bases). The V gene's germline CDR1 is SQVTM and CDR2 ANQGSEA. The CDR3 has 11 amino acids. V was clipped by 5 bases and J by 7 bases, with 9 bases between them. The DNA read from the CDR3 is TGCAGCGTTCGGGAGGGGAACACC. The encoded protein is CSVREGNT. The whole CDR3 is CSVREGNTIYF.

Incomplete CDR3 DNA: TGTGCCAGCAGCGGCGCGGGGGGGCCTACAGATACG. It translates to CASSGAGGPTDT. The whole CDR3 is CASSGAGGPTDTQYF. The chain couples TRBV11-3 to TRBJ2-3; 9 bases map to TRBD2. The CDR3 goes on 3 residues after the read ends, and that part is filled in from the germline J gene. V lost 5 bases and J lost 3; bases outside the gene matches: 6. The CDR3 contains 15 residues. CDR1 SGHNT and CDR2 YENEEA come from the germline V gene.